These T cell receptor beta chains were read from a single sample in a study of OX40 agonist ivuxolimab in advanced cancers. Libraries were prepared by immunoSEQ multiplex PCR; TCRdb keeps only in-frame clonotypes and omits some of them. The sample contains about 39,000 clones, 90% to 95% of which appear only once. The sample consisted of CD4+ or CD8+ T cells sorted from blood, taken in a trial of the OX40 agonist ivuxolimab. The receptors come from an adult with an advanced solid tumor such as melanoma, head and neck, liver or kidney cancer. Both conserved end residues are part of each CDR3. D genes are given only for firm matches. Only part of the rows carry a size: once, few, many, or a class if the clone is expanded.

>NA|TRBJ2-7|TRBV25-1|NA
CASSGAGRQYF
TGTGCCAGCAGTGGTGCCGGGAGGCAGTACTTC
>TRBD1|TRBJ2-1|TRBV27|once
CASMRGTGVYNEQFF
TGTGCCAGCATGAGGGGGACAGGGGTCTACAATGAGCAGTTCTTC
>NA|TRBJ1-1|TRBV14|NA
CASSQDSPGNTEAFF
TGTGCCAGCAGCCAAGATAGTCCAGGGAACACTGAAGCTTTCTTT
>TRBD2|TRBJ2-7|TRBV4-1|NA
CASSQGPSGLYEQYF
TGCGCCAGCAGCCAAGGACCTAGCGGACTCTACGAGCAGTACTTC
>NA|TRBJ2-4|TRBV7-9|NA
CASSLAGIAKNIQYF
TGTGCCAGCAGCTTAGCTGGGATAGCCAAAAACATTCAGTACTTC
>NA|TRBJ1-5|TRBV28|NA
CASSSWQANQPQHF
TGTGCCAGCAGTTCATGGCAGGCCAATCAGCCCCAGCATTTT
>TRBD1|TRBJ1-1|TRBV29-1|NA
CSVVTGGVEAFF
TGCAGCGTTGTGACAGGGGGCGTTGAAGCTTTCTTT
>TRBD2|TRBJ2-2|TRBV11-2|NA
CASSLGLAGGPSTGELFF
TGTGCCAGCAGCTTAGGACTAGCGGGAGGGCCAAGCACCGGGGAGCTGTTTTTT
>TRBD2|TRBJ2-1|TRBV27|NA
CASRGGTSGYYSYNEQFF
TGTGCCAGCAGGGGGGGGACTAGCGGGTACTATTCCTACAATGAGCAGTTCTTC
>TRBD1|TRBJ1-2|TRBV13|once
CASSSTGTGEGYTF
TGTGCCAGCAGCTCCACCGGGACAGGGGAAGGCTACACCTTC
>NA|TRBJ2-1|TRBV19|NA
CASSPGTVNEQFF
TGTGCCAGTAGTCCCGGGACTGTCAATGAGCAGTTCTTC
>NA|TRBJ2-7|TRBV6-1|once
CASSERAPSYEQYF
TGTGCCAGCAGTGAAAGGGCACCCTCCTACGAGCAGTACTTC
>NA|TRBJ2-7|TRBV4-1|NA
CASSQDAWDFQYF
TGCGCCAGCAGCCAAGATGCTTGGGATTTTCAGTACTTC
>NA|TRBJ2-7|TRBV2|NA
CASRRDPGAYEQYF
TGTGCCAGCAGAAGGGACCCTGGGGCCTACGAGCAGTACTTC
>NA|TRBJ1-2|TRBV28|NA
CASSLGGRLNYGYTF
TGTGCCAGCAGTTTAGGTGGCAGATTAAACTATGGCTACACCTTC
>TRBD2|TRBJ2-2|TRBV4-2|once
CASSRESLAGGTGELFF
TGTGCCAGCAGCCGAGAGAGTCTAGCGGGGGGCACCGGGGAGCTGTTTTTT
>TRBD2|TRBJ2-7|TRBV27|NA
CASSLGTSGSRQYF
TGTGCCAGCAGTTTAGGGACTAGCGGGAGCCGGCAGTACTTC
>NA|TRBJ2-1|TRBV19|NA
CASSTLLVWAYNEQFF
TGTGCCAGTAGTACATTACTAGTTTGGGCCTACAATGAGCAGTTCTTC
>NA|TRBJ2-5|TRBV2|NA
CASSESAGFQETQYF
TGTGCCAGCAGTGAATCGGCGGGTTTTCAAGAGACCCAGTACTTC
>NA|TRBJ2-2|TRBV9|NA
CASSVGGQIPTGELFF
TGTGCCAGCAGCGTAGGGGGCCAGATTCCCACCGGGGAGCTGTTTTTT
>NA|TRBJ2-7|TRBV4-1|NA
CASSRQGNSGYEQYF
TGCGCCAGCAGCCGTCAGGGAAACTCTGGGTACGAGCAGTACTTC
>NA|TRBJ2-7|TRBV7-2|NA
CASSSPGWVSYEQYF
TGTGCCAGCAGCTCTCCCGGGTGGGTTTCCTACGAGCAGTACTTC
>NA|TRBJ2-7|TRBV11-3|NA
CASSLGSYEQYF
TGTGCCAGCAGCTTAGGGAGCTACGAGCAGTACTTC
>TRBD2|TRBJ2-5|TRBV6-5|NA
CASSYGGLAAQNF
TGTGCCAGCAGTTACGGGGGACTAGCGGCACAAAACTTC
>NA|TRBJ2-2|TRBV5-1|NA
CASSLVVGSGELFF
TGCGCCAGCAGCTTGGTGGTGGGATCCGGGGAGCTGTTTTTT
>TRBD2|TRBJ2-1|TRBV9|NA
CASSATSVPNEQFF
TGTGCCAGCAGCGCGACTAGCGTACCCAATGAGCAGTTCTTC
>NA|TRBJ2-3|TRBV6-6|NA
CASSSTSTYDTQYF
TGTGCCAGCAGTTCCACTAGCACATACGATACGCAGTATTTT
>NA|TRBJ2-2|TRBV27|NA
CASSPRLGELFF
TGTGCCAGCAGTCCCAGGTTAGGGGAGCTGTTTTTT
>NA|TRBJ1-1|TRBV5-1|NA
CASSLNTNTEAFF
TGCGCCAGCAGCTTAAACACGAACACTGAAGCTTTCTTT
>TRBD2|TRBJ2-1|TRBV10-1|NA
CASKLAGVGNEQFF
TGCGCCAGCAAGCTAGCGGGAGTGGGTAATGAGCAGTTCTTC
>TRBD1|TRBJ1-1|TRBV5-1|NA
CASSNQDRGFLDEAFF
TGCGCCAGCAGTAACCAGGACAGGGGATTTTTAGATGAAGCTTTCTTT
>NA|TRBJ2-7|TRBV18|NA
CASSDASYKYSEQYF
TGTGCCAGCTCAGACGCGTCGTACAAATACAGCGAGCAGTACTTC